Below are 23 T cell receptor beta chains sequenced from a single sample in a study of blood T cell repertoires in COVID-19. Sequencing used immunoSEQ multiplex PCR; TCRdb keeps in-frame clones, though not all of them. The sample yields under 200,000 clones, 65% to 85% seen once. Sequencing was carried out using PBMCs or T cells enriched from blood (not recorded which). The origin of the receptors is a woman aged 55-70 years who had recovered from COVID-19.

The CDR3 coding sequence is TGTGCCACCCAACCGGTACCCCACCGCGGGGAGCTGTTTTTT. It encodes CATQPVPHRGELFF. J is TRBJ2-2 and V is TRBV27; D remains ambiguous. Germline V gene lookup returns CDR1 MNHEY and CDR2 SMNVEV (reference sequence). This CDR3 comprises 14 residues. Deletions cut 10 bases from V and 7 bases from J, with 19 bases between.

The chain couples TRBV5-6 to TRBJ1-4; D is unresolved. Germline assignment: CDR1 SGHDT and CDR2 YYEEEE. Trimming cost V 2 bases and J 8 bases, with 16 bases left between them. The CDR3 is 15 amino acids. The CDR3: CASSLSGEVREKLFF. Written as DNA, the CDR3 is TGTGCCAGCAGCTTAAGCGGGGAAGTAAGGGAAAAACTGTTTTTT. The whole variable domain, remainder taken from reference TRBV5-6 and TRBJ1-4, is DAGVTQSPTHLIKTRGQQVTLRCSPKSGHDTVSWYQQALGQGPQFIFQYYEEEERQRGNFPDRFSGHQFPNYSSELNVNALLLGDSALYLCASSLSGEVREKLFFGSGTQLSVL.

The chain employs TRBV5-1 and TRBJ2-1; D remains unclear. V lost 0 bases, J lost 3 bases, and 4 bases lay in between. The CDR3 covers 13 residues. Germline V gives CDR1 SGHRS, CDR2 YFSETQ. The CDR3 sequence is CASSLASYNEQFF. CDR3 in DNA: TGCGCCAGCAGCTTGGCCAGCTACAATGAGCAGTTCTTC.

The rearrangement joins TRBV5-6 to TRBJ1-2; tentative D call: TRBD1 (5 bases). The CDR3 length is 12 residues. Per the germline V gene, CDR1 is SGHDT and CDR2 is YYEEEE. Deletions cut 5 bases from V and 8 bases from J, with 13 bases between. CDR3 region: CASRRDGGGYTF. The CDR3 DNA sequence: TGTGCCAGCAGACGGGACGGGGGAGGCTACACCTTC.

This clone has only one observation. The chain has TRBV19 and TRBJ1-2, with D possibly matching TRBD1 (6 bases). V gave up 7 bases and J gave up 2 bases, with 20 bases separating them. This CDR3 comprises 16 residues. CDR1 and CDR2 from the germline V gene are LNHDA and SQIVND (reference sequence). The DNA of the CDR3 is TGTGCCAGTACCCTTGAGGGTCAGGGGTTCAACTATGGCTACACCTTC. This codes for CASTLEGQGFNYGYTF.

The chain combines TRBV6-5 with TRBJ2-1; possibly TRBD1 for D (6 bases). The CDR3 is 15 amino acids. V was clipped by 6 bases and J by 0 bases, with 12 bases between them. The germline V gene has CDR1 MNHEY and CDR2 SVGAGI. CDR3 loop: CASRHREGSYNEQFF. DNA for the CDR3: TGTGCCAGCAGGCACAGGGAAGGCTCCTACAATGAGCAGTTCTTC.

The chain uses TRBV18 and TRBJ2-6, with TRBD1 matching over 7 bases. V gave up 3 bases and J gave up 0 bases; unmatched junction bases: 11. The length of the CDR3 is 19 residues. Germline values: CDR1 KGHSH, CDR2 LQKENI. CDR3 loop: CASSPSQDRALSGANVLTF. CDR3 nucleotides: TGTGCCAGCTCACCTAGCCAAGACAGGGCACTCTCTGGGGCCAACGTCCTGACTTTC.

The gene calls are TRBV18 and TRBJ1-1, with 9 bases aligning to TRBD1. Germline trimming cut 2 bases from V and 6 bases from J; bases unmatched to any gene: 10. Germline CDR1 and CDR2: KGHSH and LQKENI. The CDR3 has 16 amino acids. The CDR3, as DNA: TGTGCCAGCTCACCAGCAACAGGGGGCCAAAGCGCTGAAGCTTTCTTT. Translating gives CASSPATGGQSAEAFF.

The genes are TRBV7-9 and TRBJ2-1; TRBD2 matches 8 bases. J lost 3 bases, V lost 5 bases, and 3 bases had no gene match. The CDR3 loop spans 14 amino acids. CDR1 is SEHNR, CDR2 FQNEAQ, per germline (reference sequence). The DNA of the CDR3 is TGTGCCAGCAGCACTAGCGGAGACTACAATGAGCAGTTCTTC. This translates into CASSTSGDYNEQFF.

This chain connects TRBV11-1 to TRBJ2-2; D may be TRBD2 (5 bases). The germline CDR1 and CDR2 sequences are SGHAT and FQDESV (reference sequence). The CDR3 length is 14 residues. Trimming took off 4 bases at V and 7 bases at J, with 13 bases between the two ends. CDR3 amino acids: CASSSGIAYGELFF. DNA for the CDR3: TGTGCCAGCAGCTCGGGGATAGCGTACGGGGAGCTGTTTTTT.

The J gene is TRBJ2-7, the V gene TRBV6-8; 7 nucleotides match TRBD1. CDR1 is MNHGY, CDR2 SAAAGT, per germline. V was clipped by 0 bases and J by 2 bases; unmatched bases: 7. This CDR3 region has 16 residues. The CDR3 sequence is CASSYSKTGLTYEQYF. The CDR3, as DNA: TGTGCCAGCAGTTACTCCAAGACAGGGCTCACCTACGAGCAGTACTTC.

The J gene is TRBJ2-1, the V gene TRBV24-1; 8 bases are a match to TRBD2. Germline CDR1 KGHDR, CDR2 SFDVKD. Trimming removed 6 bases from V and 7 bases from J; junction bases left unmatched: 10. There are 15 residues in the CDR3. CDR3 loop: CATSPRGGLLNEQFF. CDR3 coding DNA: TGTGCCACCAGTCCCCGGGGGGGGTTATTAAATGAGCAGTTCTTC.

In this sample, this clone turned up a few times. The genes are TRBV27 and TRBJ1-6; TRBD1 might be the D (5 bases). The CDR3 length is 14 residues. The germline V and J ends were trimmed by 1 base and 7 bases, with 8 bases remaining between them. Per germline, CDR1 MNHEY and CDR2 SMNVEV (reference sequence). DNA of the CDR3: TGTGCCAGCAGTTTATACAGGAACAATTCACCCCTCCACTTT. Residues: CASSLYRNNSPLHF.

This chain connects TRBV12-3 or TRBV12-4 to TRBJ1-6; 10 nucleotides align to TRBD1. The CDR3 extends over 13 amino acids. J lost 10 bases, V lost 7 bases, and 4 bases had no gene match. The CDR3 nucleotides are TGTGCCAGCACCATGGACAGGGGGTCACCCCTCCACTTT. This codes for CASTMDRGSPLHF.

The chain combines TRBV19 with TRBJ2-7, with D tentatively TRBD1 (6 bases). The CDR3 loop spans 14 amino acids. The V end was cut by 5 bases, the J end by 2 bases, with 13 bases between. CDR1 is LNHDA and CDR2 is SQIVND in the germline V gene (reference sequence). The CDR3 region is CASSAGRGPYEQYF. Written as DNA, the CDR3 is TGTGCCAGTAGTGCAGGCAGGGGACCCTACGAGCAGTACTTC.

This clone was counted a single time. The chain employs TRBV5-1 and TRBJ1-3; no definite D call. Trimming cost V 4 bases and J 1 base, with 12 bases left between them. The CDR3 consists of 15 residues. In germline, CDR1 is SGHRS, CDR2 YFSETQ. In nucleotides, the CDR3 is TGCGCCAGCAGCCTTCTTTCTGAGTCTGGAAACACCATATATTTT. This codes for CASSLLSESGNTIYF.

The chain carries TRBV5-1 and TRBJ2-1; possibly TRBD2 for D (5 bases). Germline V gene data show CDR1 as SGHRS and CDR2 as YFSETQ. V lost 0 bases and J lost 7, with 14 bases in between. The length of the CDR3 is 15 residues. The CDR3 here is CASSLAVGGRNEQFF. CDR3 coding DNA: TGCGCCAGCAGCTTGGCGGTAGGTGGGAGAAATGAGCAGTTCTTC. Drawing the rest from reference TRBV5-1 and TRBJ2-1, the complete variable domain is KAGVTQTPRYLIKTRGQQVTLSCSPISGHRSVSWYQQTPGQGLQFLFEYFSETQRNKGNFPGRFSGRQFSNSRSEMNVSTLELGDSALYLCASSLAVGGRNEQFFGPGTRLTVL.

This clone has only a few counts. V and J are TRBV28 and TRBJ1-3, with 9 bases identical to TRBD1. V trimming: 1 base; J trimming: 7 bases; junction bases outside the gene matches: 2. Germline CDR1 MDHEN, CDR2 SYDVKM. This CDR3 comprises 14 residues. The CDR3 DNA sequence: TGTGCCAGCAGTTTATTCGGACAGGGGAACACCATATATTTT. It encodes CASSLFGQGNTIYF. Using reference TRBV28 and TRBJ1-3 for the parts outside the CDR3, the full variable domain is DVKVTQSSRYLVKRTGEKVFLECVQDMDHENMFWYRQDPGLGLRLIYFSYDVKMKEKGDIPEGYSVSREKKERFSLILESASTNQTSMYLCASSLFGQGNTIYFGEGSWLTVV.

This clone was seen a handful of times. The CDR3 spells CASSFGRGLATEAFF. As DNA, the CDR3 is TGTGCCAGCAGTTTTGGACGGGGTCTGGCCACTGAAGCTTTCTTT. The chain has TRBV28 and TRBJ1-1, with D hard to call. The CDR3 is 15 amino acids. Germline assignment: CDR1 MDHEN and CDR2 SYDVKM. Deletions cut 3 bases from V and 4 bases from J, with 15 bases between.

The chain has TRBV3-1 (or the pseudogene TRBV3-2) and TRBJ1-4; possibly TRBD1 for D (6 bases). This CDR3 has 15 amino acids. The V end was cut by 1 base, the J end by 1 base, with 7 bases between. From germline, CDR1 is LGHDT and CDR2 YNNKEL (reference sequence). In DNA form, the CDR3 reads TGTGCCAGCAGCCAAGGGGGGCAAACTAATGAAAAACTGTTTTTT. Its protein is CASSQGGQTNEKLFF.

The chain joins TRBV21-1 to TRBJ2-7; TRBD1 reflects the table's D call only, with no check against the DNA. TRBV21-1 is termed a pseudogene. The length of the CDR3 is 20 residues. The chain's CDR3 is CASSKPIACLTGGCTYEQYF. As DNA, the CDR3 is TGTGCCAGCAGCAAACCGATCGCGTGCCTGACAGGGGGCTGCACCTACGAGCAGTACTTC.

A remark on this clone: The sample carries other DNA sequences with the same CDR3. The CDR3 DNA reads as TGTGCCAGCAGCCTCGGGACAGGGTTCTCTGGAAACACCATATATTTT. Translation: CASSLGTGFSGNTIYF. The chain carries TRBV7-2 and TRBJ1-3; 9 nucleotides line up with TRBD1. CDR1 is SGHTA, CDR2 FQGNSA, per germline. The CDR3 totals 16 residues. V was clipped by 5 bases and J by 0 bases; unmatched bases: 5.

This clone was detected a few times. CDR3 region: CASRAVPEAFF. For the CDR3, the DNA is TGTGCCAGCAGGGCAGTCCCTGAAGCTTTCTTT. The chain is built from TRBV7-9 and TRBJ1-1, with D uncertain. Germline V lookup: CDR1 SEHNR, CDR2 FQNEAQ (reference sequence). V was pared by 6 bases and J by 6 bases, with 8 bases between. The CDR3 length is 11 residues.